This TCR beta chain comes out of a study of cytomegalovirus exposure and HLA in healthy donors. The CDR3 runs to 14 residues. V lost 5 bases, J lost 6 bases, and 5 bases stayed unmatched. The germline V gene encodes CDR1 MNHEY and CDR2 SVGAGI. The PCR was carried out with 60 Vbeta primers and 13 Jbeta primers. Only in-frame clones appear in the TCRdb table, and some are missing; sequencing was by immunoSEQ multiplex PCR. Altogether under 120,000 clones are present, 60% to 80% being singletons, with the ten largest covering over 2.5%. The receptor was derived from a man aged 45-60 years in good health and CMV-seropositive. The V call is TRBV6-5, the J call TRBJ1-3; 9 nucleotides agree with TRBD1. The specimen was PBMCs. DNA for the CDR3: TGTGCCAGCAGTGAATGGGACAGGGTAAACACCATATATTTT. Protein: CASSEWDRVNTIYF.